The TCR beta chain under discussion was sequenced for a study of blood T cell repertoires in COVID-19. TCRdb keeps only in-frame clones here, not all; method: immunoSEQ multiplex PCR. Of around 190,000 clones in the sample, under 80% were seen once. V was clipped by 7 bases and J by 0 bases, with 13 bases between them. CDR3 length: 16 residues. The germline CDR1 and CDR2 sequences are MDHEN and SYDVKM. The origin of this receptor is a woman in her forties or fifties with acute or convalescent COVID-19. Material for sequencing was peripheral blood. The rearrangement joins TRBV28 to TRBJ2-6; the D is unclear. The CDR3 loop reads CASTTIVHSGANVLTF. The CDR3 DNA reads TGTGCCAGCACCACTATTGTTCACTCTGGGGCCAACGTCCTGACTTTC.